Listed below are T cell receptor beta chains from one sample, sequenced in a study of T-cell memory formation after mild COVID-19. TCRdb analysed the 5' RACE reads with MiXCR anew, one entry per CDR3 protein. Of about 240,000 distinct CDR3 sequences listed, more than 8% are singletons. The sequencing input was PBMCs or a T cell subset sorted from them (not recorded which). These TCRs come from a man in his late teens or twenties who had mild COVID-19 (a few samples of this study predate the infection). Cell type and time point are not known. Each CDR3 is given with its conserved first and last residue. The D gene is left open where the match is weak. Not every row has a clone size; where given, it reads once, few, many or a size class.

j_gene: TRBJ2-3
abundance: many
len: 16
d_gene: -
v_gene: TRBV4-2
CDR3nt: TGTGCCAGCAGCCAAGATGACCCGGGACGAACAGATACGCAGTATTTT
CDR3aa: CASSQDDPGRTDTQYF

j_gene: TRBJ2-6
abundance: few
len: 19
d_gene: TRBD2
v_gene: TRBV12-3/TRBV12-4
CDR3nt: TGTGCCAGCAGTCGTCCCCTAGCGGGGTTTTACTCTGGGGCCAACGTCCTGACTTTC
CDR3aa: CASSRPLAGFYSGANVLTF

j_gene: TRBJ1-5
abundance: few
len: 18
d_gene: -
v_gene: TRBV2
CDR3nt: TGTGCCAGCAGTGACGAGGGGGGGTCAGGCGGGGGCAATCAGCCCCAGCATTTT
CDR3aa: CASSDEGGSGGGNQPQHF

j_gene: TRBJ2-4
abundance: -
len: 16
d_gene: TRBD1
v_gene: TRBV6-6
CDR3nt: TGTGCCAGCAGCAATGGACAGGGTATGGCCAAAAACATTCAGTACTTC
CDR3aa: CASSNGQGMAKNIQYF

j_gene: TRBJ1-3
abundance: -
len: 15
d_gene: -
v_gene: TRBV4-1
CDR3nt: TGCGCCAGCAGCCAAGTCTGGGAGACTGGAAACACCATATATTTT
CDR3aa: CASSQVWETGNTIYF

j_gene: TRBJ2-3
abundance: few
len: 15
d_gene: -
v_gene: TRBV20-1
CDR3nt: TGCAGTGCTAGAGGGCAAAGAACTAGCACAGATACGCAGTATTTT
CDR3aa: CSARGQRTSTDTQYF

j_gene: TRBJ2-5
abundance: -
len: 15
d_gene: -
v_gene: TRBV4-1
CDR3nt: TGCGCCAGCAGCCAAGGAGGCGTTAGTGCAGAGACCCAGTACTTC
CDR3aa: CASSQGGVSAETQYF

j_gene: TRBJ1-1
abundance: -
len: 16
d_gene: -
v_gene: TRBV7-2
CDR3nt: TGTGCCAGCAGCTTTCAGACATCGGGGAAAGGAACTGAAGCTTTCTTT
CDR3aa: CASSFQTSGKGTEAFF

j_gene: TRBJ2-7
abundance: few
len: 17
d_gene: TRBD2
v_gene: TRBV15
CDR3nt: TGTGCCACCAGCAGAGTCGCGGTAGCGGGGGGGCCGAACGAGCAGTACTTC
CDR3aa: CATSRVAVAGGPNEQYF

j_gene: TRBJ2-7
abundance: -
len: 14
d_gene: TRBD2
v_gene: TRBV7-9
CDR3nt: TGTGCCAGCAGCCGCGGGGGGCCGTCCTACGAGCAGTACTTC
CDR3aa: CASSRGGPSYEQYF

j_gene: TRBJ2-5
abundance: few
len: 15
d_gene: -
v_gene: TRBV6-5
CDR3nt: TGTGCCAGCAGTTACCTAGGACGGGGACAAGAGACCCAGTACTTC
CDR3aa: CASSYLGRGQETQYF

j_gene: TRBJ2-3
abundance: -
len: 16
d_gene: -
v_gene: TRBV11-1
CDR3nt: TGTGCCAGCAGCTTAAATGACAGGCTAATCACAGATACGCAGTATTTT
CDR3aa: CASSLNDRLITDTQYF

j_gene: TRBJ2-2
abundance: few
len: 14
d_gene: -
v_gene: TRBV2
CDR3nt: TGTGCCAGCGTGGGGCGGGGGCCCACCGGGGAGCTGTTTTTT
CDR3aa: CASVGRGPTGELFF

j_gene: TRBJ2-1
abundance: few
len: 14
d_gene: -
v_gene: TRBV5-1
CDR3nt: TGCGCCAGCAGAGGGGTTTCAAAAAACAATGAGCAGTTCTTC
CDR3aa: CASRGVSKNNEQFF

j_gene: TRBJ2-5
abundance: few
len: 15
d_gene: TRBD1
v_gene: TRBV24-1
CDR3nt: TGTGCCACCAGTGATTCGACAGGGGCGCAAGAGACCCAGTACTTC
CDR3aa: CATSDSTGAQETQYF

j_gene: TRBJ2-5
abundance: few
len: 14
d_gene: -
v_gene: TRBV6-6
CDR3nt: TGTGCCAGCAGTGACTCCGCAGGGCAAGAGACCCAGTACTTC
CDR3aa: CASSDSAGQETQYF

j_gene: TRBJ2-6
abundance: -
len: 16
d_gene: -
v_gene: TRBV18
CDR3nt: TGTGCCAGCTCTGACAGCCAAATATCTGGGGCCAACGTCCTGACTTTC
CDR3aa: CASSDSQISGANVLTF

j_gene: TRBJ2-5
abundance: -
len: 14
d_gene: TRBD1
v_gene: TRBV7-2
CDR3nt: TGCGCCAGCAGCCGGGACAGGTCCCAAGAGACCCAGTACTTC
CDR3aa: CASSRDRSQETQYF

j_gene: TRBJ2-3
abundance: few
len: 17
d_gene: TRBD1
v_gene: TRBV7-2
CDR3nt: TGTGCCAGCAGTCAAAGCCACAGGGGCCATCTCACAGATACGCAGTATTTT
CDR3aa: CASSQSHRGHLTDTQYF

j_gene: TRBJ2-3
abundance: -
len: 17
d_gene: TRBD2
v_gene: TRBV7-9
CDR3nt: TGTGCCAGCAGCTTGACAAGACTAGCGGCTAGCACAGATACGCAGTATTTT
CDR3aa: CASSLTRLAASTDTQYF